The sample holds many counts of the clone carrying this TCR beta chain. Its specificity is not known. Making use of molecular barcodes, quantitative 5'-RACE generated TCR beta libraries. Each CDR3 protein is one row after TCRdb ran MiXCR on the 5' RACE reads. Altogether almost 400,000 distinct CDR3 sequences are present, under 25% being singletons, with the ten largest covering about 15%. The CDR3 contains 13 residues. Trimming left V 8 bases short and J 6 bases short, with 14 bases between. Per the germline V gene, CDR1 is MNHNS and CDR2 is SASEGT. This sample was included in a study of CD8 T cells in ankylosing spondylitis. Study results and caveats: The clones that were linked to disease were reported to be significantly enriched in matched synovial fluid samples from ankylosing spondylitis patients. Ankylosing spondylitis blood appeared to carry a characteristic TCR beta motif of several highly homologous variants. Peripheral blood samples showed relatively rare disease-linked clones, and these clones were CD8+. A number of the motif variants had already been described in reactive arthritis synovial fluid and blood.

This clonotype was obtained from a male donor with ankylosing spondylitis. The sequenced material came from blood, either unsorted or a sorted T cell fraction (not recorded which). The chain has TRBV6-1 and TRBJ1-5; no reliable D call. The CDR3 reads CASSEARTQPQHF. In nucleotides, the CDR3 is TGTGCCAGCTCTGAGGCTCGGACTCAGCCCCAGCATTTT.